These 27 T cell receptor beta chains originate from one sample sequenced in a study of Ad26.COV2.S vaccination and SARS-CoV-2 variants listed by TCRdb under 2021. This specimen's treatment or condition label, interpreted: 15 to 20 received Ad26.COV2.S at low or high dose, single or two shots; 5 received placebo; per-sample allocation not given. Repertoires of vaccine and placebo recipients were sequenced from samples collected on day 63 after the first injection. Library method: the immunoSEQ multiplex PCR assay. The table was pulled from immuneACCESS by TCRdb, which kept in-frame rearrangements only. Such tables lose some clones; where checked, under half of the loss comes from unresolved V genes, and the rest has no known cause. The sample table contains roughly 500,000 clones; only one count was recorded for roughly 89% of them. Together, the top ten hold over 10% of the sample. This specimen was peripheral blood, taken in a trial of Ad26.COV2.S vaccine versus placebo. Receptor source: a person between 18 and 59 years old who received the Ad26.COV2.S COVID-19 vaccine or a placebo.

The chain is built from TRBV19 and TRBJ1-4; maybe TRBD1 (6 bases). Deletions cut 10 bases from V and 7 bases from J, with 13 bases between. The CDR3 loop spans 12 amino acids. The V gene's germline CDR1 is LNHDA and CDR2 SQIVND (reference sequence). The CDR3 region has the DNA TGTGCCACCACGGACAGTATTGAAAAACTGTTTTTT. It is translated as CATTDSIEKLFF. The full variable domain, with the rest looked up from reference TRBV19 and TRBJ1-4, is DGGITQSPKYLFRKEGQNVTLSCEQNLNHDAMYWYRQDPGQGLRLIYYSQIVNDFQKGDIAEGYSVSREKKESFPLTVTSAQKNPTAFYLCATTDSIEKLFFGSGTQLSVL.

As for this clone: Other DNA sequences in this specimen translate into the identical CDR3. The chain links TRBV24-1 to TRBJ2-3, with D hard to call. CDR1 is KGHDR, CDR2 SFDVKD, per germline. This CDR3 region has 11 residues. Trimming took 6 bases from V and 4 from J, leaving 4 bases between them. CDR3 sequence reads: CATSQSDTQYF. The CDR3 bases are TGTGCCACCAGTCAGTCAGATACGCAGTATTTT.

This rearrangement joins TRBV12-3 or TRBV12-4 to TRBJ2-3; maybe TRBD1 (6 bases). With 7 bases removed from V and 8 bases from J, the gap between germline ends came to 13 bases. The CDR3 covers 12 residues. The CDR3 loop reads CASTPDRSTQYF. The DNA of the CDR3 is TGTGCCAGCACCCCCGACAGGTCTACGCAGTATTTT.

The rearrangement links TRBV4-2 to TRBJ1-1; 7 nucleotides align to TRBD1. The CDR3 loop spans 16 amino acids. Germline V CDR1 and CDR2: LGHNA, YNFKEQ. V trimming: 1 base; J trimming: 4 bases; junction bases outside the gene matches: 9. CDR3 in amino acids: CASSQVGGPGGTEAFF. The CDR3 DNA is TGTGCCAGCAGCCAAGTGGGTGGTCCAGGGGGCACTGAAGCTTTCTTT.

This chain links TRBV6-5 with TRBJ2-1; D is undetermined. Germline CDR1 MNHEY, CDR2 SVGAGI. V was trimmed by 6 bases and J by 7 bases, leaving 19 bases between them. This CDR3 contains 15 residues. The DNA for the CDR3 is TGTGCCAGCAGCCCCGTGGGCCCGGTGGGTAATGAGCAGTTCTTC. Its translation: CASSPVGPVGNEQFF.

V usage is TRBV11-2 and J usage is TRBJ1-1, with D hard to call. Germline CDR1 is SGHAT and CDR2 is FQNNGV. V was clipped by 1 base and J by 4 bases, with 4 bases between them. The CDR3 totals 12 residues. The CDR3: CASSLAGTEAFF. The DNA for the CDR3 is TGTGCCAGCAGCTTAGCGGGCACTGAAGCTTTCTTT. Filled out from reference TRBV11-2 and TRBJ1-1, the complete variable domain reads EAGVAQSPRYKIIEKRQSVAFWCNPISGHATLYWYQQILGQGPKLLIQFQNNGVVDDSQLPKDRFSAERLKGVDSTLKIQPAKLEDSAVYLCASSLAGTEAFFGQGTRLTVV.

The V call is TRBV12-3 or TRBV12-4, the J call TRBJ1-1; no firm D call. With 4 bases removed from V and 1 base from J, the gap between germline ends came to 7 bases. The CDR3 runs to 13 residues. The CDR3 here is CASSWRENTEAFF. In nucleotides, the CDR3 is TGTGCCAGCAGTTGGCGGGAGAACACTGAAGCTTTCTTT.

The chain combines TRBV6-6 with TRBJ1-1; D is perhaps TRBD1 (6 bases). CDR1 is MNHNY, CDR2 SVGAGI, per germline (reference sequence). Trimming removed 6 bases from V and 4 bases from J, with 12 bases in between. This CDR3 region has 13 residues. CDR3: CASREGGRTEAFF. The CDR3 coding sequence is TGTGCCAGCAGAGAGGGGGGGCGCACTGAAGCTTTCTTT.

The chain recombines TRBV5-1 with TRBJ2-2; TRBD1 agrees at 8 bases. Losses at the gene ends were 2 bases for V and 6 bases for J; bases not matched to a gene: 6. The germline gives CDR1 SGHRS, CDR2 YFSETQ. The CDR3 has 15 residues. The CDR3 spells CASSFRTGSSGELFF. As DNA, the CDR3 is TGCGCCAGCAGCTTTAGGACAGGGAGTTCCGGGGAGCTGTTTTTT.

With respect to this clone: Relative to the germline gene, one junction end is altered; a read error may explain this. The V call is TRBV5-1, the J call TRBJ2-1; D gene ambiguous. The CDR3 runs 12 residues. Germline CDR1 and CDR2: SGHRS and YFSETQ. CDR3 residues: CASSLAGTERFF. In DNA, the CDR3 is TGCGCCAGCAGCTTGGCCGGAACAGAGCGGTTCTTC.

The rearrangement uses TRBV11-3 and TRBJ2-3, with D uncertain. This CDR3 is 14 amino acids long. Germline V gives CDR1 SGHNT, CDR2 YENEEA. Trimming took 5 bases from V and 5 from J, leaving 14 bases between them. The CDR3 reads CASSIGAKGDTQYF. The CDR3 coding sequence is TGTGCCAGCAGCATCGGCGCAAAAGGAGATACGCAGTATTTT. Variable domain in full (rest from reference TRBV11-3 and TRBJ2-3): EAGVVQSPRYKIIEKKQPVAFWCNPISGHNTLYWYLQNLGQGPELLIRYENEEAVDDSQLPKDRFSAERLKGVDSTLKIQPAELGDSAVYLCASSIGAKGDTQYFGPGTRLTVL.

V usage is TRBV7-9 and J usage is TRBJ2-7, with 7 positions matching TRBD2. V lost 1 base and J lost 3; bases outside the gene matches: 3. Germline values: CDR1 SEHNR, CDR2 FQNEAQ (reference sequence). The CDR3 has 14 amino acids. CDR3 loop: CASSLVGGFYEQYF. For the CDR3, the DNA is TGTGCCAGCAGCTTAGTGGGAGGGTTCTACGAGCAGTACTTC.

CDR3 coding DNA: TGTGCCAGTAGTATCGGACTAGCGGTGACAGATACGCAGTATTTT. Translated, it gives CASSIGLAVTDTQYF. The gene calls are TRBV19 and TRBJ2-3; 10 bases fit TRBD2. The J segment lost 3 bases and the V segment lost 3 bases, leaving 3 bases of the junction unmatched. The CDR3 length is 15 residues. Germline CDR1 is LNHDA and CDR2 is SQIVND (reference sequence). Supplemented by reference TRBV19 and TRBJ2-3, the full variable domain reads DGGITQSPKYLFRKEGQNVTLSCEQNLNHDAMYWYRQDPGQGLRLIYYSQIVNDFQKGDIAEGYSVSREKKESFPLTVTSAQKNPTAFYLCASSIGLAVTDTQYFGPGTRLTVL.

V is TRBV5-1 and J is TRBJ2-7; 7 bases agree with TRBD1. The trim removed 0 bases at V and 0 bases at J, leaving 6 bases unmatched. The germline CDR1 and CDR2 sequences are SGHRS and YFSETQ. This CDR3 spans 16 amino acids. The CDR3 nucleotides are TGCGCCAGCAGCTTGGGATATGGGACAGTCTCCTACGAGCAGTACTTC. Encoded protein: CASSLGYGTVSYEQYF.

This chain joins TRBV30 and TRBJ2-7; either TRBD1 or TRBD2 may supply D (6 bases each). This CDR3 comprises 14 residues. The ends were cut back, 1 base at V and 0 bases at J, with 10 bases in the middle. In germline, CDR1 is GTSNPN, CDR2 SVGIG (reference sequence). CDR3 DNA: TGTGCCTGGAGTGAAGGGGGGAGCTCCTACGAGCAGTACTTC. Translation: CAWSEGGSSYEQYF.

The chain's CDR3 is CASSVRGGPDEQYF. CDR3 in DNA: TGTGCCAGCAGCGTAAGGGGGGGCCCCGACGAGCAGTACTTC. The rearrangement uses TRBV9 and TRBJ2-7, with D perhaps TRBD2 (7 bases). Germline-derived CDR1 and CDR2 are SGDLS and YYNGEE. The CDR3 spans 14 residues. V was pared by 1 base and J by 5 bases, with 13 bases between.

CDR3 nucleotides: TGTGCCAGCAGTGTTGGGGAAAAACTGTTTTTT. Amino acid sequence: CASSVGEKLFF. The genes are TRBV25-1 and TRBJ1-4; D is unclear. V dropped 4 bases and J dropped 8 bases, with 5 bases sitting between them. Germline V gene lookup returns CDR1 MGHDK and CDR2 SYGVNS. The CDR3 totals 11 residues.

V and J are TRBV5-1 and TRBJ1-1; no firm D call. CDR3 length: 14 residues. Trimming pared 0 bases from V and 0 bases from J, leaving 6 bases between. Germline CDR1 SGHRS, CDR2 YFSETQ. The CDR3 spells CASSLDRMNTEAFF. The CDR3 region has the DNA TGCGCCAGCAGCTTGGACAGAATGAACACTGAAGCTTTCTTT.

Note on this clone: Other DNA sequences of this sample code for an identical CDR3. CDR3 sequence (DNA): TGTGCCAGCAGCTTGGTGCTCCAAGAGACCCAGTACTTC. Its translation: CASSLVLQETQYF. This chain connects TRBV5-4 to TRBJ2-5; no reliable D call. CDR1 is SGHNT and CDR2 is YYREEE in the germline V gene (reference sequence). The length of the CDR3 is 13 residues. The V end lost 0 bases, the J end lost 1 base, and 4 bases lay between the germline ends.

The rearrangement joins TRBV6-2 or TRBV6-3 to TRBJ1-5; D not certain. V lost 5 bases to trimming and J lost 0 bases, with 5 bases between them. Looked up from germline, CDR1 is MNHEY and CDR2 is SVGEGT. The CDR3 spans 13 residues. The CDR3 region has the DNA TGTGCCAGCAGTGTAAATAGCAATCAGCCCCAGCATTTT. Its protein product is CASSVNSNQPQHF.

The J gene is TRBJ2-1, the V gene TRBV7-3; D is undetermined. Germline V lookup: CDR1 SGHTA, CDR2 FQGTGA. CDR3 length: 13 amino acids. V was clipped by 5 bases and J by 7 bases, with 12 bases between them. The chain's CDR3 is CASSAGLLNEQFF. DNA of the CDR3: TGTGCCAGCAGCGCTGGGCTGCTTAATGAGCAGTTCTTC.

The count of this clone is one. CDR3 loop: CASSPGGTPREQYF. The DNA for the CDR3 is TGTGCCAGCAGCCCGGGGGGGACCCCCCGCGAGCAGTACTTC. The chain carries TRBV11-3 and TRBJ2-7, with 8 positions matching TRBD2. Germline lookup yields CDR1 SGHNT and CDR2 YENEEA. The CDR3 loop spans 14 amino acids. The trim removed 5 bases at V and 6 bases at J, leaving 9 bases unmatched. Full variable domain (rest looked up from reference TRBV11-3 and TRBJ2-7): EAGVVQSPRYKIIEKKQPVAFWCNPISGHNTLYWYLQNLGQGPELLIRYENEEAVDDSQLPKDRFSAERLKGVDSTLKIQPAELGDSAVYLCASSPGGTPREQYFGPGTRLTVT.

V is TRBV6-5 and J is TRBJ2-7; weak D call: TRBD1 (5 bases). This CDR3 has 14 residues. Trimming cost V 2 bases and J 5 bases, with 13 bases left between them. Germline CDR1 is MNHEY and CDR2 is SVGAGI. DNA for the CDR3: TGTGCCAGCAGTTACGGGGCAGGGCCGGACGAGCAGTACTTC. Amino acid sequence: CASSYGAGPDEQYF.

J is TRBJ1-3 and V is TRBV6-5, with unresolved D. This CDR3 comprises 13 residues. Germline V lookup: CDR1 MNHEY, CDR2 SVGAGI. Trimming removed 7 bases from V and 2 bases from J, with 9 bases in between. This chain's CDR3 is CASNNPPGNTIYF. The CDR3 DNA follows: TGTGCCAGCAATAACCCTCCTGGAAACACCATATATTTT.

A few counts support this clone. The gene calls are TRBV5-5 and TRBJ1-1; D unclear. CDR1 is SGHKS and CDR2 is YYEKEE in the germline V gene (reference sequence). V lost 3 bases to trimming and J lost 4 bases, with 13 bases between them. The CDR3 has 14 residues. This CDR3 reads CASSSAGPGTEAFF. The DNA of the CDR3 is TGTGCCAGCAGCTCCGCGGGTCCCGGCACTGAAGCTTTCTTT.

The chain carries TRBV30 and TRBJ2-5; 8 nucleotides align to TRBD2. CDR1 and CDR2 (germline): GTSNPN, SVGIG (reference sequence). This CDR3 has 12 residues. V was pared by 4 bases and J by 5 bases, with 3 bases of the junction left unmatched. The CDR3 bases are TGTGCCTGGACGGGGGGGAGGGAGACCCAGTACTTC. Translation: CAWTGGRETQYF.

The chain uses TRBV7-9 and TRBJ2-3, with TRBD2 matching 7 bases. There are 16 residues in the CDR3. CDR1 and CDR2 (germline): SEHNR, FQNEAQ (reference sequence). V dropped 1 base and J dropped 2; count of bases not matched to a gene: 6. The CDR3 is CASSLGASGTTDTQYF. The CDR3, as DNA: TGTGCCAGCAGCTTAGGGGCTAGCGGAACCACAGATACGCAGTATTTT.